A single sample is the source of the 9 T cell receptor beta chains below, sequenced in a study of identical twins. One entry per CDR3 protein results from TCRdb running MiXCR on the 5' RACE reads. The profile shows about 890,000 distinct CDR3 sequences, approximately 13% of them singletons. The sample was also reused in another study, on yellow fever vaccine responses in identical twins.

The sequenced sample was PBMCs. Receptors originate from a woman between 18 and 30 years old in good health.

This clonotype was seen a few times. The genes are TRBV5-1 and TRBJ2-3; D remains ambiguous. Trimming removed 6 bases at V and 1 base at J, with 9 bases between. The length of the CDR3 is 13 residues. CDR1 and CDR2 from the germline V gene are SGHRS and YFSETQ. CDR3 coding DNA: TGCGCCAGCACCCCGACACGCACAGATACGCAGTATTTT. Translated: CASTPTRTDTQYF.

This clonotype has more than one count but fewer than ten. The chain carries TRBV5-5 and TRBJ2-7; no clear D gene. This CDR3 region has 14 residues. V was shortened by 4 bases and J by 4 bases, with 15 bases between the two germline ends. Germline lookup yields CDR1 SGHKS and CDR2 YYEKEE (reference sequence). This CDR3 is CASSLLPPPYEQYF. The CDR3 region has the DNA TGTGCCAGCAGCCTACTCCCCCCTCCGTACGAGCAGTACTTC. The full variable domain, in which reference TRBV5-5 and TRBJ2-7 provide the parts outside the CDR3, is DAGVTQSPTHLIKTRGQQVTLRCSPISGHKSVSWYQQVLGQGPQFIFQYYEKEERGRGNFPDRFSARQFPNYSSELNVNALLLGDSALYLCASSLLPPPYEQYFGPGTRLTVT.

This clonotype was seen a few times. The chain links TRBV3-1 to TRBJ2-3; 8 bases agree with TRBD2. Germline V CDR1 and CDR2: LGHDT, YNNKEL (reference sequence). This CDR3 region has 15 residues. Losses at the gene ends were 3 bases for V and 5 bases for J; bases not matched to a gene: 7. The CDR3: CASSHPLAGKDTQYF. CDR3 sequence (DNA): TGTGCCAGCAGCCACCCTTTAGCGGGGAAAGATACGCAGTATTTT.

This clonotype was seen many times. This sequence joins TRBV12-3 or TRBV12-4 and TRBJ2-5; possible D gene TRBD2, 6 bases. The V end lost 5 bases, the J end lost 7 bases, and 14 bases lay between the germline ends. The CDR3 extends over 13 amino acids. The CDR3 DNA follows: TGTGCCAGCAGTCTCGGGAGTCCCGCGACCCAGTACTTC. Its protein is CASSLGSPATQYF.

The genes are TRBV4-1 and TRBJ2-3; D might be TRBD2 (6 bases). Trimming shortened V by 4 bases and J by 3 bases, and 17 bases separated the two germline ends. Looked up from germline, CDR1 is MGHRA and CDR2 is YSYEKL. This CDR3 is built from 16 residues. The CDR3 DNA reads as TGCGCCAGCAGCCTAACACGCCCCGGGGGAACAGATACGCAGTATTTT. The encoded protein is CASSLTRPGGTDTQYF.

This clonotype was found many times. CDR3 amino acids: CASSRTTGGTDTQYF. The CDR3 DNA is TGTGCCAGCAGCCGAACGACAGGGGGCACAGATACGCAGTATTTT. This chain joins TRBV11-2 and TRBJ2-3; 8 nucleotides align to TRBD1. In germline, CDR1 is SGHAT, CDR2 FQNNGV. The CDR3 spans 15 residues. The V and J ends lost 5 bases and 1 base, in that order; junction bases with no gene match: 5.

This clonotype showed up many times. The CDR3 sequence: CASSSPQGQNNSPLHF. In DNA, the CDR3 is TGTGCCAGCAGCTCCCCCCAGGGACAAAATAATTCACCCCTCCACTTT. This chain links TRBV7-9 with TRBJ1-6, with D possibly TRBD1 on 6 matching bases. Germline V lookup: CDR1 SEHNR, CDR2 FQNEAQ (reference sequence). V was clipped by 4 bases and J by 5 bases, with 15 bases between them. CDR3 length: 16 residues.

The chain links TRBV29-1 to TRBJ2-5; tentative D call: TRBD1 (6 bases). The germline V gene encodes CDR1 SQVTM and CDR2 ANQGSEA. With 3 bases removed from V and 2 bases from J, the gap between germline ends came to 16 bases. The length of the CDR3 is 15 residues. The chain's CDR3 is CSVEVAGAKQETQYF. The CDR3 nucleotides read TGCAGCGTTGAGGTGGCAGGGGCGAAACAAGAGACCCAGTACTTC.

The chain carries TRBV4-2 and TRBJ2-1; D is perhaps TRBD2 (5 bases). The germline V gene encodes CDR1 LGHNA and CDR2 YNFKEQ. This CDR3 has 16 residues. Trimming shortened V by 0 bases and J by 4 bases, and 13 bases separated the two germline ends. The DNA for the CDR3 is TGTGCCAGCAGCCAAGATCAACTAGTATCATACAATGAGCAGTTCTTC. It codes for CASSQDQLVSYNEQFF.